This T cell receptor (beta chain) was recorded in a study of response to subunit inactivated influenza vaccine. MiXCR, applied by TCRdb to the RT-PCR reads, yields one record per CDR3 protein. The sample carries roughly 780,000 distinct CDR3 sequences, about 18% recorded once. Study findings and constraints: New T cells are recruited in small numbers by each seasonal influenza vaccination, according to the authors' suggestion.

This clonotype was detected only a few times. As yet, its antigen is unknown. This receptor was obtained from a man aged 45-65 years who received an inactivated influenza vaccine. The sample in question was PBMCs from blood, obtained less than 6 days after vaccination.

The CDR3 bases are TGCAGCGTCGGAGGGGGAGGGCCGGCCGGGGAGCTGTTTTTT. It specifies CSVGGGGPAGELFF. V is TRBV29-1 and J is TRBJ2-2, with D possibly being TRBD2 (7 bases). This CDR3 comprises 14 residues. CDR1 SQVTM and CDR2 ANQGSEA come from the germline V gene. V dropped 6 bases and J dropped 6 bases, with 17 bases sitting between them.